The 22 T cell receptor beta chains listed next were all sequenced from one sample in a study of blood T cell repertoires in COVID-19. The data were produced by immunoSEQ multiplex PCR, yet TCRdb's version contains in-frame clones alone and is incomplete. This table has 180,000 or so clones, more than 65% appearing once. Sample: PBMCs or T cells enriched from blood (not recorded which). The receptors were sampled from a man aged 35-49 years who had recovered from COVID-19.

CDR3 coding DNA: TGTGCCAGCAGGGAGGACAGGGGGGGCGGTTGGAATGAGCAGTTCTTC. Encoded protein: CASREDRGGGWNEQFF. This chain joins TRBV25-1 and TRBJ2-1; the match to TRBD1 covers 10 bases. Germline V gene lookup returns CDR1 MGHDK and CDR2 SYGVNS. The CDR3 runs 16 residues. Trimming cost V 6 bases and J 7 bases; bases outside gene matches: 12.

The chain uses TRBV9 and TRBJ1-6, with 8 nucleotides matching TRBD1. V lost 4 bases to trimming and J lost 9 bases; unmatched junction nucleotides: 12. This CDR3 comprises 16 residues. Germline assignment: CDR1 SGDLS and CDR2 YYNGEE. This CDR3 is CASSPRTGQGISPLHF. The CDR3 nucleotides read TGTGCCAGCAGCCCACGTACAGGACAGGGAATTTCACCCCTCCACTTT.

J is TRBJ1-5 and V is TRBV5-6, with 7 positions matching TRBD1. The CDR3 covers 16 residues. The ends lost 0 bases at V and 2 bases at J; junction bases unmatched: 5. Germline CDR1 and CDR2: SGHDT and YYEEEE. The DNA for the CDR3 is TGTGCCAGCAGCTTGGCGTCAGGGGGTGGCAATCAGCCCCAGCATTTT. This gives the protein CASSLASGGGNQPQHF.

The chain has TRBV3-1 (or the pseudogene TRBV3-2) and TRBJ1-2; 10 bases line up with TRBD1. Germline CDR1 is LGHDT and CDR2 is YNNKEL (reference sequence). There are 15 residues in the CDR3. V lost 0 bases and J lost 6; bases outside the gene matches: 4. The CDR3 sequence is CASSQDVGTGDGYTF. The DNA of the CDR3 is TGTGCCAGCAGCCAAGATGTGGGGACAGGGGATGGCTACACCTTC.

The genes are TRBV13 and TRBJ1-5; D may be TRBD1 (5 bases). Between the trimmed V and J ends, which lost 5 bases and 5 bases, there was a span of 16 bases. This CDR3 region has 15 residues. The V gene's germline CDR1 is PRHDT and CDR2 FYEKMQ (reference sequence). In DNA form, the CDR3 reads TGTGCCAGCAGCCGGTCGGGGGGAGGGCATCAGCCCCAGCATTTT. This gives the protein CASSRSGGGHQPQHF.

The V gene is TRBV27, the J gene TRBJ2-7, with 8 bases that match TRBD1. This CDR3 comprises 15 residues. Germline loops: CDR1 MNHEY, CDR2 SMNVEV (reference sequence). V shed 5 bases, J shed 4 bases, and the junction held 10 bases outside the gene matches. The CDR3 nucleotides read TGTGCCAGCAGTCTCATGGGGGACAGGAGTTACGAGCAGTACTTC. This translates into CASSLMGDRSYEQYF.

The V gene is TRBV7-9, the J gene TRBJ1-1; D is unresolved. The CDR3 is 12 amino acids. The V and J ends lost 1 base and 7 bases respectively, with 7 bases between them. Germline V gives CDR1 SEHNR, CDR2 FQNEAQ (reference sequence). CDR3 bases: TGTGCCAGCAGCTTAGGAACAAATGAAGCTTTCTTT. Translated: CASSLGTNEAFF.

This chain connects TRBV29-1 to TRBJ2-5; 11 nucleotides line up with TRBD1. The germline gives CDR1 SQVTM, CDR2 ANQGSEA. The CDR3 length is 14 residues. Losses at the gene ends were 4 bases for V and 2 bases for J; bases not matched to a gene: 3. CDR3 residues: CSVGGQGGQETQYF. As DNA, the CDR3 is TGCAGCGTTGGGGGACAGGGGGGACAAGAGACCCAGTACTTC.

A few counts support this clone. This chain uses TRBV4-1 with TRBJ2-7, with 11 bases aligning to TRBD1. Trimming took 1 base from V and 4 from J; bases not matched to a gene: 3. Germline V lookup: CDR1 MGHRA, CDR2 YSYEKL. CDR3 length equals 15 residues. CDR3 nucleotides: TGCGCCAGCAGCCAAGTGGGACAGGGGGAATACGAGCAGTACTTC. Protein: CASSQVGQGEYEQYF.

This chain connects TRBV13 to TRBJ2-7, with D possibly being TRBD1 (6 bases). The CDR3 length is 13 residues. Germline V gives CDR1 PRHDT, CDR2 FYEKMQ (reference sequence). The V end was cut by 5 bases, the J end by 3 bases, with 11 bases between. CDR3 sequence: CASSTQGVYEQYF. Written as DNA, the CDR3 is TGTGCCAGCAGCACACAGGGAGTCTACGAGCAGTACTTC.

The chain has TRBV7-8 and TRBJ1-2; no clear D. The germline V and J ends were trimmed by 5 bases and 4 bases, with 14 bases remaining between them. CDR1 SGHVS and CDR2 FQNEAQ come from the germline V gene. The CDR3 is 14 amino acids. CDR3 sequence reads: CASSPQENLYGYTF. The CDR3 nucleotides are TGTGCCAGCAGCCCCCAGGAAAATCTCTATGGCTACACCTTC.

The CDR3 here is CATSRPGLENTEAFF. CDR3 nucleotide sequence: TGTGCCACCAGTAGGCCGGGACTCGAGAACACTGAAGCTTTCTTT. The chain uses TRBV24-1 and TRBJ1-1; D possibly corresponds to TRBD1 (5 bases). Trimming left V 6 bases short and J 1 base short, with 14 bases between. The V gene's germline CDR1 is KGHDR and CDR2 SFDVKD. This CDR3 comprises 15 residues.

This chain uses TRBV5-4 with TRBJ1-1, with unresolved D. CDR1 and CDR2 (germline): SGHNT, YYREEE (reference sequence). V was trimmed by 0 bases and J by 3 bases, leaving 15 bases between them. The CDR3 consists of 16 residues. The CDR3 loop reads CASSLEGRRAYTEAFF. CDR3 DNA: TGTGCCAGCAGCTTGGAAGGGCGGAGGGCGTACACTGAAGCTTTCTTT. Supplemented by reference TRBV5-4 and TRBJ1-1, the full variable domain reads ETGVTQSPTHLIKTRGQQVTLRCSSQSGHNTVSWYQQALGQGPQFIFQYYREEENGRGNFPPRFSGLQFPNYSSELNVNALELDDSALYLCASSLEGRRAYTEAFFGQGTRLTVV.

On this clone itself: Different DNA sequences within this sample yield the same CDR3. The chain recombines TRBV5-8 with TRBJ1-2; D gene unclear. The germline V gene encodes CDR1 SGHTS and CDR2 YDEGEE. The CDR3 runs 18 residues. Trimming removed 4 bases from V and 0 bases from J, with 22 bases in between. CDR3 in amino acids: CASSATTFTGNSNYGYTF. CDR3 sequence (DNA): TGTGCCAGCAGCGCGACCACCTTCACGGGGAATTCTAACTATGGCTACACCTTC.

For the CDR3, the DNA is TGTGCCAGTAGTCCGGGGACAATTAAGAACACTGAAGCTTTCTTT. Translated: CASSPGTIKNTEAFF. V usage is TRBV19 and J usage is TRBJ1-1; possibly TRBD1 for D (6 bases). CDR3 size: 15 residues. The germline V and J ends were trimmed by 5 bases and 1 base, with 14 bases remaining between them. CDR1 and CDR2 from the germline V gene are LNHDA and SQIVND (reference sequence).

The sample holds one count of this clone. The V call is TRBV2, the J call TRBJ2-7, with D tentatively TRBD1 (5 bases). V lost 8 bases, J lost 4 bases, and 9 bases lay in between. The CDR3 extends over 11 amino acids. Germline CDR1 reads SNHLY; CDR2 reads FYNNEI. For the CDR3, the DNA is TGTGCCAGCTCTCAGGGTTACGAGCAGTACTTC. Its protein is CASSQGYEQYF. The whole variable domain, remainder taken from reference TRBV2 and TRBJ2-7, is EPEVTQTPSHQVTQMGQEVILRCVPISNHLYFYWYRQILGQKVEFLVSFYNNEISEKSEIFDDQFSVERPDGSNFTLKIRSTKLEDSAMYFCASSQGYEQYFGPGTRLTVT.

The V call is TRBV15, the J call TRBJ2-5; D may be TRBD1 (6 bases). The length of the CDR3 is 15 residues. V was clipped by 3 bases and J by 2 bases, with 13 bases between them. Germline CDR1 is LNHNV and CDR2 is YYDKDF (reference sequence). This CDR3 reads CATSRDLGAQETQYF. In DNA, the CDR3 is TGTGCCACCAGCAGGGACTTGGGGGCTCAAGAGACCCAGTACTTC.

This chain uses TRBV7-2 with TRBJ1-6; perhaps TRBD1 as D (5 bases). There are 14 residues in the CDR3. Trimming stripped 2 bases from V and 8 bases from J, with 10 bases between. Germline V gene sequence: CDR1 SGHTA, CDR2 FQGNSA. The CDR3: CASSLQGWDSPLHF. CDR3 DNA: TGTGCCAGCAGCTTACAGGGTTGGGATTCACCCCTCCACTTT.

The rearrangement uses TRBV5-5 and TRBJ1-3; D is perhaps TRBD1 (5 bases). This CDR3 comprises 15 residues. Per germline, CDR1 SGHKS and CDR2 YYEKEE (reference sequence). V lost 1 base and J 4 bases, leaving 12 bases between the germline ends. CDR3 nucleotides: TGTGCCAGCAGCTTGAGTTTAGGGGTCGGAAACACCATATATTTT. Amino acids: CASSLSLGVGNTIYF.

The chain links TRBV10-3 to TRBJ2-1; 13 positions match TRBD2. Per the germline V gene, CDR1 is ENHRY and CDR2 is SYGVKD. This CDR3 has 13 amino acids. V lost 4 bases and J lost 10; bases outside the gene matches: 1. DNA for the CDR3: TGTGCCATCAGTGTGACTAGCGGGGGGGAGCAGTTCTTC. Translating it yields CAISVTSGGEQFF.

This clone was seen a handful of times. The junction differs from germline at one of its ends, possibly a read error. The chain combines TRBV27 with TRBJ2-6, with D unresolved. The germline gives CDR1 MNHEY, CDR2 SMNVEV (reference sequence). The length of the CDR3 is 8 residues. The CDR3 reads CASAKLSF. As DNA, the CDR3 is TGTGCCAGCGCTAAATTAAGTTTC.

The count of this clone is one. The gene calls are TRBV6-6 and TRBJ1-5, with 10 bases identical to TRBD1. The germline gives CDR1 MNHNY, CDR2 SVGAGI (reference sequence). CDR3 length: 16 residues. V shed 6 bases, J shed 5 bases, and the junction held 10 bases outside the gene matches. DNA of the CDR3: TGTGCCAGCAGCCCCGGGACAGGGGCGGTCGATCAGCCCCAGCATTTT. It encodes CASSPGTGAVDQPQHF.